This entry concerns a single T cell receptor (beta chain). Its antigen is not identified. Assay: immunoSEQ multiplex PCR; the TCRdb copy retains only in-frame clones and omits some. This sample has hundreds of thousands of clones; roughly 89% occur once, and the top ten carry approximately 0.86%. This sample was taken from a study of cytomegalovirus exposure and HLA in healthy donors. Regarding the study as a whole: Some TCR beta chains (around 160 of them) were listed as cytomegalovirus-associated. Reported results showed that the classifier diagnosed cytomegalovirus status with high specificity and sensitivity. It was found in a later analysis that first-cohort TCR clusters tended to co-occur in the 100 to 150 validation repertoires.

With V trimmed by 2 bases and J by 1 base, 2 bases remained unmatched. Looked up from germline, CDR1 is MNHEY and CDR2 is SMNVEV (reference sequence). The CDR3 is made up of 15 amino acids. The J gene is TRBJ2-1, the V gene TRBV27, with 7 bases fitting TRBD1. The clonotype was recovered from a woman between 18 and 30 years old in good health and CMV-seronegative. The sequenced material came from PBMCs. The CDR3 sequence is CASSLGQVSYNEQFF. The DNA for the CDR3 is TGTGCCAGCAGTTTAGGACAGGTATCCTACAATGAGCAGTTCTTC.